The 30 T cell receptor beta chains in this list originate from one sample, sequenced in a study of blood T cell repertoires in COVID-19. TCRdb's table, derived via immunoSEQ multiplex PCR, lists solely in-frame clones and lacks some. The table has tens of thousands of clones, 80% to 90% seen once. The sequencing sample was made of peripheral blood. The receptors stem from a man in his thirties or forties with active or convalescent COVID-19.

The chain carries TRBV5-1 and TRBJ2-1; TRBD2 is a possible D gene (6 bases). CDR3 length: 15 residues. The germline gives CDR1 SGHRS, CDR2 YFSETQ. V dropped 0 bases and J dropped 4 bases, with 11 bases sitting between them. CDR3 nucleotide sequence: TGCGCCAGCAGCTTGGGAATAGCGGCGTACAATGAGCAGTTCTTC. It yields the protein CASSLGIAAYNEQFF.

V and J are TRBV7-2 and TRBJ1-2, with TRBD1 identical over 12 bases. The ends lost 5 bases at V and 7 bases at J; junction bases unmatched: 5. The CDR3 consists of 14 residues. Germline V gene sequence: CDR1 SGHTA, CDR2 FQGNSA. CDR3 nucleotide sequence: TGTGCCAGCAGCGCTCGGGACAGGGGGCTTGGCTACACCTTC. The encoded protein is CASSARDRGLGYTF.

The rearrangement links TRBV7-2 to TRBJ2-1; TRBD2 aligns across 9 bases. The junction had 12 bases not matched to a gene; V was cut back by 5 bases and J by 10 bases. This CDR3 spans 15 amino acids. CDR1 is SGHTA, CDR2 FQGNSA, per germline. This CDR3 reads CASSIRTSERFEQFF. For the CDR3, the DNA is TGTGCCAGCAGCATACGGACTAGCGAGAGATTCGAGCAGTTCTTC.

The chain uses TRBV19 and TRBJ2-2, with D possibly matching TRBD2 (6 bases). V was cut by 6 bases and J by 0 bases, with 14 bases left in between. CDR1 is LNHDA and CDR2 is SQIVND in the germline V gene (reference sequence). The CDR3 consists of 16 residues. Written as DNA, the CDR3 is TGTGCCAGTAGAATGGTGGGACTGGCGAACACCGGGGAGCTGTTTTTT. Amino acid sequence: CASRMVGLANTGELFF.

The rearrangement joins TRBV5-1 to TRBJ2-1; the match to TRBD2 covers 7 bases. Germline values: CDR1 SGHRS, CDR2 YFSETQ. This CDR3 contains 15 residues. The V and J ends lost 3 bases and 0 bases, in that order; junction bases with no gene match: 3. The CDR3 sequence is CASSSLADSYNEQFF. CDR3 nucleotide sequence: TGCGCCAGCAGCTCGCTAGCGGACTCCTACAATGAGCAGTTCTTC.

The CDR3 spells CASSLSNANEQFF. The CDR3 bases are TGTGCCAGCAGCTTATCCAACGCGAATGAGCAGTTCTTC. This chain uses TRBV11-2 with TRBJ2-1; D unclear. Per the germline V gene, CDR1 is SGHAT and CDR2 is FQNNGV. The CDR3 is 13 residues long. V was pared by 2 bases and J by 7 bases, with 9 bases between.

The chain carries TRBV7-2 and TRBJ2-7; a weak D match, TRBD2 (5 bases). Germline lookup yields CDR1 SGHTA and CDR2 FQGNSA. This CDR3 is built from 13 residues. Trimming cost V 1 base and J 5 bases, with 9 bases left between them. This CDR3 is CASSLGRRDEQYF. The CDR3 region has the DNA TGTGCCAGCAGCTTAGGCAGGCGGGACGAGCAGTACTTC.

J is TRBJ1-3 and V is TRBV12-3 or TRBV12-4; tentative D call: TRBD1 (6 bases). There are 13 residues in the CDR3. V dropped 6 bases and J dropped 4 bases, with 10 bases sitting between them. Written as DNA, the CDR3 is TGTGCCAGCAGAACAGGGTCCGGAAACACCATATATTTT. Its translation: CASRTGSGNTIYF.

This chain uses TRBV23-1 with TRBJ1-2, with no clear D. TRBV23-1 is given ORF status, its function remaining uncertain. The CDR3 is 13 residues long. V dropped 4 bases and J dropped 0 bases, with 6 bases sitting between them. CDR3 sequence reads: CASSRYSNYGYTF. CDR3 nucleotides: TGCGCCAGCAGTCGGTACTCTAACTATGGCTACACCTTC.

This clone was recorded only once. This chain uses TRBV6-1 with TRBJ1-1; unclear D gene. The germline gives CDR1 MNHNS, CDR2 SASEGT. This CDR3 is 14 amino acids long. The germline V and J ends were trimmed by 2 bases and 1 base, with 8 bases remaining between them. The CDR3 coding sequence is TGTGCCAGCAGTGAAAGCGGCTCGAACACTGAAGCTTTCTTT. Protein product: CASSESGSNTEAFF.

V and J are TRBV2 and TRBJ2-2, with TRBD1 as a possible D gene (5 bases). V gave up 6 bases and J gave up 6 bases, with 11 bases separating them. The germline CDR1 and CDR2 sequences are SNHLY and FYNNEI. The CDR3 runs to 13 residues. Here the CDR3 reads CASRRGPAGELFF. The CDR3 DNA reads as TGTGCCAGCAGAAGGGGTCCGGCCGGGGAGCTGTTTTTT.

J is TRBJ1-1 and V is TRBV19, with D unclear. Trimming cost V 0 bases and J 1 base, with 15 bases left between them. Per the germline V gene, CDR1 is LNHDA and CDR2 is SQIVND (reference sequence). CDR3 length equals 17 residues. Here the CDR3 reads CASSIDSSPTGNTEAFF. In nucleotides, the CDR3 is TGTGCCAGTAGTATAGATAGTTCCCCTACGGGGAACACTGAAGCTTTCTTT.

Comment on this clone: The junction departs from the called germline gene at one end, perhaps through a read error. The CDR3 loop is CASSSHAMDTFF. DNA for the CDR3: TGTGCCAGCAGCTCGCACGCAATGGACACCTTCTTC. The chain has TRBV7-2 and TRBJ1-2; tentative D call: TRBD1 (5 bases). The germline CDR1 and CDR2 sequences are SGHTA and FQGNSA. This CDR3 is built from 12 residues.

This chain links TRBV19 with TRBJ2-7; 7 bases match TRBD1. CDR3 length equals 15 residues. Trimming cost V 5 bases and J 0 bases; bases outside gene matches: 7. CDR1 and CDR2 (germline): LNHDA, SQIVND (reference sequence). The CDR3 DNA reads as TGTGCCAGTAGTGGTGCAGGGGACAGCTCCTACGAGCAGTACTTC. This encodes CASSGAGDSSYEQYF.

The CDR3, as DNA: TGTGCCAGCAGCCAAGATTTGTACGCAGCGGCCGGGGAGCTGTTTTTT. Protein: CASSQDLYAAAGELFF. The chain uses TRBV3-1 (or the pseudogene TRBV3-2) and TRBJ2-2; a possible D gene is TRBD2 (5 bases). V lost 0 bases and J lost 6, with 14 bases in between. Germline lookup yields CDR1 LGHDT and CDR2 YNNKEL (reference sequence). The CDR3 is made up of 16 amino acids.

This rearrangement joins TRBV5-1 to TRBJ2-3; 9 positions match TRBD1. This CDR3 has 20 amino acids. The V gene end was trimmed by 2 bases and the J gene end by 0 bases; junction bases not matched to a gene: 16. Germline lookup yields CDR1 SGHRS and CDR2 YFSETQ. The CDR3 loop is CASSFYYPPTGGTSTDTQYF. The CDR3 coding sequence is TGCGCCAGCAGCTTTTATTACCCTCCGACAGGGGGGACTAGCACAGATACGCAGTATTTT. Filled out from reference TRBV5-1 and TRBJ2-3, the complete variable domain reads KAGVTQTPRYLIKTRGQQVTLSCSPISGHRSVSWYQQTPGQGLQFLFEYFSETQRNKGNFPGRFSGRQFSNSRSEMNVSTLELGDSALYLCASSFYYPPTGGTSTDTQYFGPGTRLTVL.

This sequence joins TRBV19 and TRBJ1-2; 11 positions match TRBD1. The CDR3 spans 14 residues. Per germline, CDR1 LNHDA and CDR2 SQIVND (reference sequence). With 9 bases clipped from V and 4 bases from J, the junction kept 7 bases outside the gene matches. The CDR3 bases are TGTGCCAGCCTGGACAGGGGGCGCCCCTATGGCTACACCTTC. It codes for CASLDRGRPYGYTF.

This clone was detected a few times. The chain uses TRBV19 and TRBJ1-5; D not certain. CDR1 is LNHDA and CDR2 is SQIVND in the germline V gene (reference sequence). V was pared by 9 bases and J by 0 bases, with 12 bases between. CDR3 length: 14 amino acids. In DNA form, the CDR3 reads TGTGCCAGCGTCTTAGACAATAGCAATCAGCCCCAGCATTTT. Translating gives CASVLDNSNQPQHF.

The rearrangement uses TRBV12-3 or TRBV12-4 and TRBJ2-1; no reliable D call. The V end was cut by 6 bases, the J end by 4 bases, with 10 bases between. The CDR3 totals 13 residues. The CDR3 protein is CASSLNEYNEQFF. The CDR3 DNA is TGTGCCAGCAGCCTTAATGAGTACAATGAGCAGTTCTTC.

In DNA form, the CDR3 reads TGTGCCAGCAGCCAAGATTGGGCTAGCGGCACAGATACGCAGTATTTT. Its translation is CASSQDWASGTDTQYF. The V gene is TRBV4-2, the J gene TRBJ2-3, with D perhaps TRBD2 (6 bases). This CDR3 comprises 16 residues. Germline loops: CDR1 LGHNA, CDR2 YNFKEQ. Trimming cost V 0 bases and J 1 base, with 11 bases left between them.

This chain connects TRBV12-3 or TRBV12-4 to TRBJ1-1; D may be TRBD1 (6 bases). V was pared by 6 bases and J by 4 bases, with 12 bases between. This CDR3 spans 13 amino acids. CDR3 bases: TGTGCCAGCAGGAATACAGGGAGCACTGAAGCTTTCTTT. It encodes CASRNTGSTEAFF.

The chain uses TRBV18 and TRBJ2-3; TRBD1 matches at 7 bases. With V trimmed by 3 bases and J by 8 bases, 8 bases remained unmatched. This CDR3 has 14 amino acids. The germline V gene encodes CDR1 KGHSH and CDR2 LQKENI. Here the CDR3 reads CASSPRTGNPTQYF. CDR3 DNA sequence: TGTGCCAGCTCACCGCGGACAGGTAATCCTACGCAGTATTTT.

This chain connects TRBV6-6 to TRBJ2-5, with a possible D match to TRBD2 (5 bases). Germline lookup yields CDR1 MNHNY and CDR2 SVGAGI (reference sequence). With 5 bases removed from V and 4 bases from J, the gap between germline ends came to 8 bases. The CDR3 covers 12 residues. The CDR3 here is CASSPGGETQYF. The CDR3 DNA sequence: TGTGCCAGCAGTCCTGGAGGAGAGACCCAGTACTTC.

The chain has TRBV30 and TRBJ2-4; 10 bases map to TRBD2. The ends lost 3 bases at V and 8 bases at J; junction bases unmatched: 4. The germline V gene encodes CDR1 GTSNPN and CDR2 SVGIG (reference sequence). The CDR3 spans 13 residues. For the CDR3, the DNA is TGTGCCTGGAGGAGCGGGAGGGTGGACATTCAGTACTTC. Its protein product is CAWRSGRVDIQYF.

The CDR3 nucleotides are TGTGCCCACAGGGTTCGCGAGCAGTACGTC. As protein: CAHRVREQYV. The chain uses TRBV12-3 or TRBV12-4 and TRBJ2-7, with D possibly TRBD1 on 6 matching bases. V was clipped by 11 bases and J by 6 bases, with 11 bases between them. The CDR3 spans 10 residues.

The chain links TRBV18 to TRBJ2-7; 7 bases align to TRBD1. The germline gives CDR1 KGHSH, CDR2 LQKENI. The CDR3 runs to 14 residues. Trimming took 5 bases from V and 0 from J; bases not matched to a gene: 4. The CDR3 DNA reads TGTGCCAGCTCATACCGGGACAGCTCCTACGAGCAGTACTTC. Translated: CASSYRDSSYEQYF.

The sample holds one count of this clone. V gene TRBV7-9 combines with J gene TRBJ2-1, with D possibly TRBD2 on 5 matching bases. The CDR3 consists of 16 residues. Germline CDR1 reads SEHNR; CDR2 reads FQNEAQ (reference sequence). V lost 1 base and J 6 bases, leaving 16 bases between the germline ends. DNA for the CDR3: TGTGCCAGCAGCTTAGATTGGCGGGTTCTTAGCAATGAGCAGTTCTTC. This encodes CASSLDWRVLSNEQFF.

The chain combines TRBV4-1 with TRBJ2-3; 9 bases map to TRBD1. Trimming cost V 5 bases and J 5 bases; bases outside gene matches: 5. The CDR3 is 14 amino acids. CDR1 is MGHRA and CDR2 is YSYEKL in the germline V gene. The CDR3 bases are TGCGCCAGCAGCAGACAGGGGGTACAAGATACGCAGTATTTT. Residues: CASSRQGVQDTQYF.

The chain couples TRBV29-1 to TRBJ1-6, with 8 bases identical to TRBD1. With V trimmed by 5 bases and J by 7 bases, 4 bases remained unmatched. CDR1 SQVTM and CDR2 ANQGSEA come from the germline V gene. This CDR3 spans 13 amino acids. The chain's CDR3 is CSVRTGQNSPLHF. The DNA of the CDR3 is TGCAGCGTTAGGACAGGGCAGAATTCACCCCTCCACTTT.

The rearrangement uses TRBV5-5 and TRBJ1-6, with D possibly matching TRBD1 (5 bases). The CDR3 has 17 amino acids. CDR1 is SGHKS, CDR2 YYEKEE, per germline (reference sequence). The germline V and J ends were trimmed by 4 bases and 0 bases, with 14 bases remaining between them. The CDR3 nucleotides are TGTGCCAGCAGCCCTGGAGGGGCAGGCTCCTATAATTCACCCCTCCACTTT. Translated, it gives CASSPGGAGSYNSPLHF.